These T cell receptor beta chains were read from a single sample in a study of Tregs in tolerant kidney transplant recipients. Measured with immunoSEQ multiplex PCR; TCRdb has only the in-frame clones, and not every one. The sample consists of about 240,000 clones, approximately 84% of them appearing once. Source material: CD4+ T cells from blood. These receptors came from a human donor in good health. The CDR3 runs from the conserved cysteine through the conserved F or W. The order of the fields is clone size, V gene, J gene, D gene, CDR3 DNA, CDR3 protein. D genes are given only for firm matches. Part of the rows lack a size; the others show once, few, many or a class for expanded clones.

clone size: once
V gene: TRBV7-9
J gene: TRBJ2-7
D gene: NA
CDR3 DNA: TGTGCCAGCAGCTTAGCGCAAACCGAGCAGTACTTC
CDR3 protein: CASSLAQTEQYF

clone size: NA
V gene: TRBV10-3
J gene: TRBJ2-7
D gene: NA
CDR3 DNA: TGTGCCCTCGGAGGGGGGGCCCCCTACGAGCAGTACTTC
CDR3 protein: CALGGGAPYEQYF

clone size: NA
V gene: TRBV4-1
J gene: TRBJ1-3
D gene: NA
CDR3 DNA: TGCGCCAGCAGCCCCCTCCCCAGGAACCCTGGAAACACCATATATTTT
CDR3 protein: CASSPLPRNPGNTIYF

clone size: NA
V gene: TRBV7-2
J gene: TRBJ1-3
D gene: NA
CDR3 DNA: TGTGCCAGCAGCTCAGACAGTACCCTTCGCGGAAACACCATATATTTT
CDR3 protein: CASSSDSTLRGNTIYF

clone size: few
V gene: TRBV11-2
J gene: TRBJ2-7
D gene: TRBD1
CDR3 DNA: TGTGCCAGCAGCCCGGACAGGGGCGAGCAGTACTTC
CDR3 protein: CASSPDRGEQYF

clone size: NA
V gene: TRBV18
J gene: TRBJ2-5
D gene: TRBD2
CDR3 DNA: TGTGCCAGCTCACCCCGCGGAGCGGGGGGGGGTGAGACCCAGTACTTC
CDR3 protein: CASSPRGAGGGETQYF

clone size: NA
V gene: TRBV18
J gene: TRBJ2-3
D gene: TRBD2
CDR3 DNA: TGTGCCAGCTCACCACGAAGCGGGGGGAGCACAGATACGCAGTATTTT
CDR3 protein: CASSPRSGGSTDTQYF

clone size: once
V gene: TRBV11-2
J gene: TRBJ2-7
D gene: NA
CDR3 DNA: TGTGCCAGCAGCCCTAGGCGGAGCAGCGGTCAACAATACGAGCAATACTTC
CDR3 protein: CASSPRRSSGQQYEQYF

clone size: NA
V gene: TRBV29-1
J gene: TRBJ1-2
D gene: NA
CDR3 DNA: TGCAGCGTTGGGAATCCGGGTGGCTACACCTTC
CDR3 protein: CSVGNPGGYTF

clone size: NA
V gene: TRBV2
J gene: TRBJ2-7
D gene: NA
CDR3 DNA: TGTGCCAGCATACTAGGCGGGGGACACTCCTACGAGCAGTACTTC
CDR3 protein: CASILGGGHSYEQYF

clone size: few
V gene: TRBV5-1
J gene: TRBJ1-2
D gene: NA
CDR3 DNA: TGCGCCAGCAGCGTTACAGGGACCATTAACTATGGCTACACCTTC
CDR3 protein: CASSVTGTINYGYTF

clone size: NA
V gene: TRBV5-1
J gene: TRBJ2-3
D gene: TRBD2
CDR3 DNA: TGCGCCAGCAGCGGCCCCGGAGCGGGGAGCACAGATACGCAGTATTTT
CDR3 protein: CASSGPGAGSTDTQYF

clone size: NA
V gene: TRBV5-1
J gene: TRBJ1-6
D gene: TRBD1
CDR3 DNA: TGCGCCAGCAGCTTGTTAGGGGGCGATCGCAATTCACCCCTCCACTTT
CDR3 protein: CASSLLGGDRNSPLHF

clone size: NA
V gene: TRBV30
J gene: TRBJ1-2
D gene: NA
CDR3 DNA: TGTGCCTGGAGATGGTACAGCAGTGGCTACACCTTC
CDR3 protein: CAWRWYSSGYTF

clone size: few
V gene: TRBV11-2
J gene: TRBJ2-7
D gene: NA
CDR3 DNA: TGTGCCAGCAGCCCCGCACGGGGGGCAACCTACGAGCAGTACTTC
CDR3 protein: CASSPARGATYEQYF

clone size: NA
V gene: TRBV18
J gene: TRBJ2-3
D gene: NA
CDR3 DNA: TGTGCCAGCTCACGGGATGGCGGCGTGATAGATACGCAGTATTTT
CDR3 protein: CASSRDGGVIDTQYF

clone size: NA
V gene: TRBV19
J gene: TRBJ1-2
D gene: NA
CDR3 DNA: TGTGCCAGTAGCCCCCCCGGACACAGAGGAGGCTACACCTTC
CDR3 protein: CASSPPGHRGGYTF

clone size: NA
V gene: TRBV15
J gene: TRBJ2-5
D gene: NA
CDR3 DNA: TGTGCCACCAGCAATGGGGGGCCCCGGACCCAGTACTTC
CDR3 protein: CATSNGGPRTQYF

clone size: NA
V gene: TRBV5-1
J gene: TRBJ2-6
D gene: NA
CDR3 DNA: TGCGCCAGCAGCTTGGTCCAGGGGGACTCCTCTGGGGCCAACGTCCTGACTTTC
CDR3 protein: CASSLVQGDSSGANVLTF

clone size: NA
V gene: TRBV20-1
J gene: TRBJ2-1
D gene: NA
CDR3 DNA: TGCAGTGCTCCTCCGCAGTTCTTC
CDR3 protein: CSAPPQFF

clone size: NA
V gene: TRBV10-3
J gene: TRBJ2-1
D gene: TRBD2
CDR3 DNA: TGTGCCATTACTCGCGAAGAGCGGGGTGAGCAGTTCTTC
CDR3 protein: CAITREERGEQFF

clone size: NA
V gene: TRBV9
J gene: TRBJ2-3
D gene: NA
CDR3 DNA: TGTGCCAGCAGCGGGGATGGGAGTCGAGATACGCAGTATTTT
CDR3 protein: CASSGDGSRDTQYF

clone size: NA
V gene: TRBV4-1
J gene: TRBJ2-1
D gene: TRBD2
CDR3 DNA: TGCGCCAGCAGCCAAATAGGACTAGCGTCAAATGAGCAGTTCTTC
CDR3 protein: CASSQIGLASNEQFF

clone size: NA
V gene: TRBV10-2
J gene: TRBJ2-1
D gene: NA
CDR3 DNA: TGCGCCAGCAGTCTGGACAGCTACAATGAGCAGTTCTTC
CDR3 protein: CASSLDSYNEQFF

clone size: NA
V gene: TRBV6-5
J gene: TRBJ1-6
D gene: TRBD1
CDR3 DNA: TGTGCCAGCAGTTACGGGGACAGGGGGCAATTACCCCTCCACTTT
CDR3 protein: CASSYGDRGQLPLHF

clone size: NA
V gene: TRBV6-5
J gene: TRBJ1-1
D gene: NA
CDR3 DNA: TGTGCCAGCAGCTACTCCAGAATGAACACTGAAGCTTTCTTT
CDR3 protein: CASSYSRMNTEAFF

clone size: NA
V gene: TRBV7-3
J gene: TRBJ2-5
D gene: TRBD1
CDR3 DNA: TGTGCCAGCAGCTTAACGGGAGGACAGGGAGAGACCCAGTACTTC
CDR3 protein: CASSLTGGQGETQYF

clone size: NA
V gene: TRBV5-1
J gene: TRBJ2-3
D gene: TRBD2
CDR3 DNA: TGCGCCAGCAGCCTCGGATGGAGCGGGGGAAGCACAGATACGCAGTATTTT
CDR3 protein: CASSLGWSGGSTDTQYF